Listed below are T cell receptor beta chains from one sample, sequenced in a study of blood T cell repertoires in COVID-19. Produced via immunoSEQ multiplex PCR; TCRdb's table is partial and in-frame only. The sample includes tens of thousands of clones, roughly 87% of them seen just once. Sequencing was done on a sample of peripheral blood. These receptors were collected from a man in his 60s with active COVID-19. Both conserved end residues are part of each CDR3. A D gene is named only where the DNA matches it firmly. For some rows the clone size is stated as once, few or many, or as a class when expanded; others skip it.

TRBJ2-3 - TRBV9 - TGTGCCAGCAGCTCCCGGGAATTCGGCGGTCTTGAAGATACGCAGTATTTT CASSSREFGGLEDTQYF
TRBJ2-1 - TRBV18 - TGTGCCAGCTCACCACCTCCCGGGAGCCACAATGAGCAGTTCTTC CASSPPPGSHNEQFF
TRBJ2-7 - TRBV9 - TGTGCCAGCAGCGTAGTTTCTAGGGGCGAGCAGTACTTC CASSVVSRGEQYF
TRBJ1-1 - TRBV27 TRBD1 TGTGCCAGCAGTTTATCGTTGACAGGGGGAGCCACTGAAGCTTTCTTT CASSLSLTGGATEAFF
TRBJ2-5 - TRBV27 - TGTGCCAGCGGGGGCCTGTTTGAGACCCAGTACTTC CASGGLFETQYF
TRBJ1-5 - TRBV19 - TGTGCCAGTAGGCGCGGAGAAAATCAGCCCCAGCATTTT CASRRGENQPQHF
TRBJ1-5 few TRBV4-1 TRBD1 TGCGCCAGCAGCCGGACAGGGGGTGCCCGGGAGCCCCAGCATTTT CASSRTGGAREPQHF
TRBJ1-2 - TRBV2 - TGTGCCAGCAGGACAATTCCAGGGGATCGGTACACCTTC CASRTIPGDRYTF
TRBJ1-2 - TRBV29-1 TRBD1 TGCAGCGTTGACAGGGACAGGGGGCGAGGCTACACCTTC CSVDRDRGRGYTF
TRBJ2-2 - TRBV5-1 - TGCGCCAGCAGCTTTAGGAGTCCCTTTGGCGGGGAGCTGTTTTTT CASSFRSPFGGELFF
TRBJ2-3 - TRBV9 TRBD2 TGTGCCAGCAGCGTTCGAGCGGGGGCTAGCACAGATACGCAGTATTTT CASSVRAGASTDTQYF
TRBJ2-2 few TRBV14 - TGTGCCAGCAGCCACCTATCTCTGGAACGGGGAGCGAACACCGGGGAGCTGTTTTTT CASSHLSLERGANTGELFF
TRBJ2-7 few TRBV10-2 TRBD2 TGCGCCAGCAGTGACAGCGGGGGTTCCTACGAGCAGTACTTC CASSDSGGSYEQYF
TRBJ2-3 - TRBV10-2 TRBD2 TGCGCCAGCAGTGCCCGGCGGGAGGATACGCAGTATTTT CASSARREDTQYF
TRBJ2-7 - TRBV5-1 TRBD2 TGCGCCAGCAGATCCCAGGCGGGGGGAAGCTCCTACGAGCAGTACTTC CASRSQAGGSSYEQYF
TRBJ1-1 few TRBV7-9 TRBD1 TGTGCCAGCAGCTCCGGACAGGGAGTTCGGGCTTTCTTT CASSSGQGVRAFF
TRBJ2-5 - TRBV5-1 - TGCGCCAGCAGTCCCACCGGGACAAGGGAGACCCAGTACTTC CASSPTGTRETQYF
TRBJ1-5 few TRBV7-6 - TGTGCCAGCAGTAAATTTAGCAATCAGCCCCAGCATTTT CASSKFSNQPQHF
TRBJ2-7 - TRBV5-1 TRBD1 TGCGCCAGCAGCTGGGACAGCTCCTACGAGCAGTACTTC CASSWDSSYEQYF
TRBJ1-1 once TRBV18 TRBD1 TGTGCCAGCTCACACCGGGACAGGACCCAAGCTTTCTTT CASSHRDRTQAFF
TRBJ2-7 few TRBV7-3 TRBD2 TGTGCCAGCAGCCCGACCGGGACTAGCGGGAGAGGCGAGCAGTACTTC CASSPTGTSGRGEQYF
TRBJ2-1 - TRBV6-5 TRBD2 TGTGCCAGCAGTCTCGGGGGGGCACACAATGAGCAGTTCTTC CASSLGGAHNEQFF
TRBJ2-7 - TRBV11-2 TRBD2 TGTGCCAGCAGGGCTCTAGCGGGGGGGAATCACGAGCAGTACTTC CASRALAGGNHEQYF
TRBJ1-5 - TRBV7-2 - TGTGCCAGCAGCCAAGGCGGGACCTACAATCAGCCCCAGCATTTT CASSQGGTYNQPQHF
TRBJ2-7 - TRBV7-9 TRBD1 TGTGCCAGCAGCCCCGGACAGGGGGCGAGGGACGAGCAGTACTTC CASSPGQGARDEQYF
TRBJ2-2 - TRBV21-1 - TGTGCCAGCAGCAAGGGCACAGGGGGACGTCGGACCGGGGAGCTGTTTTTT CASSKGTGGRRTGELFF
TRBJ1-1 once TRBV5-6 TRBD1 TGTGCCAGCAGCTTGGCCGACAGGGCAGTCACTGAAGCTTTCTTT CASSLADRAVTEAFF
TRBJ2-3 - TRBV29-1 - TGCAGCGTTGAAGGGTACGTCGCCCGCCCCGAGGGCGCAGATACGCAGTATTTT CSVEGYVARPEGADTQYF
TRBJ2-3 - TRBV7-3 TRBD1 TGTGCCAGCAGCTTAACGTCCGGGACAGCAGGGGTTACGCAGTATTTT CASSLTSGTAGVTQYF
TRBJ1-1 - TRBV7-6 TRBD1 TGTGCCAGCAGCCTACTAGGACAGGGTGGTATGGGTGAAGCTTTCTTT CASSLLGQGGMGEAFF
TRBJ2-4 - TRBV7-6 - TGTGCCAGCAGCTTGGGACCTAATAGGGGGATTACTCAGTACTTC CASSLGPNRGITQYF
TRBJ2-1 few TRBV6-5 - TGTGCCAGCAGTTCCCCCAGTCACCGCTCCTACAATGAGCAGTTCTTC CASSSPSHRSYNEQFF
TRBJ2-3 - TRBV6-5 TRBD2 TGTGCCAGCATTCTAGCGGGAGGAGGAGATACGCAGTATTTT CASILAGGGDTQYF
TRBJ1-1 - TRBV18 TRBD1 TGTGCCAGCTCGGGGACAGGGAGGACTGAAGCTTTCTTT CASSGTGRTEAFF
TRBJ1-2 - TRBV15 TRBD1 TGTGCCACCAGCAGAGAACCGTTGGACAGGGCGAATGGCTACACCTTC CATSREPLDRANGYTF
TRBJ2-7 - TRBV10-3 TRBD2 TGTGCCATCAGTGAGTTTAGCGGGGGGGCCTCCTACGAGCAGTACTTC CAISEFSGGASYEQYF
TRBJ2-1 - TRBV4-1 TRBD2 TGCGCCAGCAGCCGAGGACTAGCGGGGGGGTCCCCCTACAATGAGCAGTTCTTC CASSRGLAGGSPYNEQFF